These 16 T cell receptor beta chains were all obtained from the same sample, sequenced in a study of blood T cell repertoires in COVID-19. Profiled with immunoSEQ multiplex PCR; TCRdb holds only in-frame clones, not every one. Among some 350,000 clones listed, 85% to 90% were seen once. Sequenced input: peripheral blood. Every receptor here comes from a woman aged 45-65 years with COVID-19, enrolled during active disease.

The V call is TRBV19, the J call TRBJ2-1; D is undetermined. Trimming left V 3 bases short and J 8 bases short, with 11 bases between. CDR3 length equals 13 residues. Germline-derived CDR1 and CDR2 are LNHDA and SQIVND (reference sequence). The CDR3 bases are TGTGCCAGTAGTATGGCACCCACCCATGAGCAGTTCTTC. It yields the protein CASSMAPTHEQFF.

CDR3 region: CASSSFREETQYF. Written as DNA, the CDR3 is TGTGCCAGCAGTTCCTTCAGGGAAGAGACCCAGTACTTC. The V call is TRBV6-5, the J call TRBJ2-5; maybe TRBD1 (5 bases). The CDR3 is made up of 13 amino acids. Trimming took off 4 bases at V and 3 bases at J, with 9 bases between the two ends. The V gene's germline CDR1 is MNHEY and CDR2 SVGAGI.

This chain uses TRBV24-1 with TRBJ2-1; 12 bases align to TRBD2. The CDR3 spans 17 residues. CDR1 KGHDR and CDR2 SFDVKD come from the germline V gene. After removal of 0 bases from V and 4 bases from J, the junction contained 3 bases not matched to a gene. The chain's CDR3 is CATSDLYTSGGYNEQFF. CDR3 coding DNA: TGTGCCACCAGTGATTTGTACACTAGCGGGGGGTACAATGAGCAGTTCTTC.

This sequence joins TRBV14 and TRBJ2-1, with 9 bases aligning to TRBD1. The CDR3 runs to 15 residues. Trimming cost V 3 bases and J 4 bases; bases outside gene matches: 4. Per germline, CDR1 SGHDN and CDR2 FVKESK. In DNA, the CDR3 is TGTGCCAGCAGCCACCGGGACAGGGCTTACAATGAGCAGTTCTTC. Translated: CASSHRDRAYNEQFF.

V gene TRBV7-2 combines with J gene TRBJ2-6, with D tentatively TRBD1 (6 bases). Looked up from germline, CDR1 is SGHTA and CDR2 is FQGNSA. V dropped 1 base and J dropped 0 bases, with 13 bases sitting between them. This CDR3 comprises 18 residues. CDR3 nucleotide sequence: TGTGCCAGCAGCTTAGTTCTCCAGGGGATCTCTGGGGCCAACGTCCTGACTTTC. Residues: CASSLVLQGISGANVLTF. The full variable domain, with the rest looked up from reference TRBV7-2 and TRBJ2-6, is GAGVSQSPSNKVTEKGKDVELRCDPISGHTALYWYRQSLGQGLEFLIYFQGNSAPDKSGLPSDRFSAERTGGSVSTLTIQRTQQEDSAVYLCASSLVLQGISGANVLTFGAGSRLTVL.

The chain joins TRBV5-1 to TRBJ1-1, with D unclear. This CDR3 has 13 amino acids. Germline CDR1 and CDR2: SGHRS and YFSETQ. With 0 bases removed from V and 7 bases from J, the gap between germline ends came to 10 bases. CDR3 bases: TGCGCCAGCAGCTTGGCCGTCGGACTTGAAGCTTTCTTT. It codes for CASSLAVGLEAFF.

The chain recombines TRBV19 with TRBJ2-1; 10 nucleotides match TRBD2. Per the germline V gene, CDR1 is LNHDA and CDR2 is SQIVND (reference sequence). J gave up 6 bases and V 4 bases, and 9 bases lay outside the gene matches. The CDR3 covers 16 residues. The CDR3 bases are TGTGCCAGTAGTACGCCGCTAGCGGGAGTGCGCAATGAGCAGTTCTTC. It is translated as CASSTPLAGVRNEQFF.

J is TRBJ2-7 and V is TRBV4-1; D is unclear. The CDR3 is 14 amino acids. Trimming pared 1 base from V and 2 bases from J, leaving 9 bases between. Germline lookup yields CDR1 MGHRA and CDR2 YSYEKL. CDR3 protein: CASSQVAGPYEQYF. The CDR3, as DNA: TGCGCCAGCAGCCAAGTCGCAGGCCCCTACGAGCAGTACTTC.

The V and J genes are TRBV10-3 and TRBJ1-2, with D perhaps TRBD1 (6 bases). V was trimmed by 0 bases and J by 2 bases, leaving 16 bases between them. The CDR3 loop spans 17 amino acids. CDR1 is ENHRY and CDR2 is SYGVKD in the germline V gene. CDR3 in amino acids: CAISESAGARGNYGYTF. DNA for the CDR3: TGTGCCATCAGTGAGTCGGCAGGGGCGCGAGGAAACTATGGCTACACCTTC.

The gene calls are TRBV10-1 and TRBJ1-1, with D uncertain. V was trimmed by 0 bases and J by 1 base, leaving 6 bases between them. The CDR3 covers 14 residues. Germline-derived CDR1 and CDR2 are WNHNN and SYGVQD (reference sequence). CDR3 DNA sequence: TGCGCCAGCAGTGAGTCTAGAAGGAACACTGAAGCTTTCTTT. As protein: CASSESRRNTEAFF.

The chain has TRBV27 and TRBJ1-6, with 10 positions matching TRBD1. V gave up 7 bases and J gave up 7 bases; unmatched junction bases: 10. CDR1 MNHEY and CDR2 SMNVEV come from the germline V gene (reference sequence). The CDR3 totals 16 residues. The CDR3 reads CASTRQGAVSNSPLHF. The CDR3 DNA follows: TGTGCCAGCACCCGACAGGGGGCGGTGAGCAATTCACCCCTCCACTTT.

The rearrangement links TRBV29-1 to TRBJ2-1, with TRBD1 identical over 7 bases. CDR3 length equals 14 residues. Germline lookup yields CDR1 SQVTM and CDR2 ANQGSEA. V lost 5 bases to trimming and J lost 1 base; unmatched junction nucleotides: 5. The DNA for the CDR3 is TGCAGCGTTTTGCCCAGGGGGTCCTACAATGAGCAGTTCTTC. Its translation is CSVLPRGSYNEQFF.

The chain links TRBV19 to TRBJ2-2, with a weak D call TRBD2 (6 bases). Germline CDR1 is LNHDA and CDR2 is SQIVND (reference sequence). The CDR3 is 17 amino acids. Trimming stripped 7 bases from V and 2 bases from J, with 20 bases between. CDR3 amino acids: CASNPAGTYKNTGELFF. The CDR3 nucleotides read TGTGCCAGTAACCCTGCCGGGACTTACAAAAACACCGGGGAGCTGTTTTTT. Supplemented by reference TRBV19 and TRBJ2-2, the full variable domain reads DGGITQSPKYLFRKEGQNVTLSCEQNLNHDAMYWYRQDPGQGLRLIYYSQIVNDFQKGDIAEGYSVSREKKESFPLTVTSAQKNPTAFYLCASNPAGTYKNTGELFFGEGSRLTVL.

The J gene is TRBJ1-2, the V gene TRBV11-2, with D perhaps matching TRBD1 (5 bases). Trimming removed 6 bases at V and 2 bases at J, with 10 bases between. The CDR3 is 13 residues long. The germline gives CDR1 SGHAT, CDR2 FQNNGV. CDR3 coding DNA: TGTGCCAGCAGTATCAGGGCCAACTATGGCTACACCTTC. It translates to CASSIRANYGYTF.

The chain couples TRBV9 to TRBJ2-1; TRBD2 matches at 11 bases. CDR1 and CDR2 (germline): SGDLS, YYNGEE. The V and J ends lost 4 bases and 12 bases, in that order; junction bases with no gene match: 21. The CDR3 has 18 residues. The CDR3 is CASSPHGTSGPGGGGQFF. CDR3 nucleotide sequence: TGTGCCAGCAGCCCGCACGGGACTAGCGGTCCCGGGGGCGGTGGGCAGTTCTTC.

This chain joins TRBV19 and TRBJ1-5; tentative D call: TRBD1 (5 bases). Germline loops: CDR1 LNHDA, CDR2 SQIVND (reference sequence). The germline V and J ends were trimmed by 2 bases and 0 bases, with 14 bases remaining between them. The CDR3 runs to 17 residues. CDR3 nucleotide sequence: TGTGCCAGTAGTATAAGGTGGGGGGGATATAGCAATCAGCCCCAGCATTTT. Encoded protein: CASSIRWGGYSNQPQHF.